This T cell receptor beta chain was found in a study of T cells in tuberculosis. Study observations and caveats: Smaller alpha distances in active tuberculosis partly reflected shorter CDR3-alpha lengths.

As for this clone: As yet, its antigen is unknown.

Assay: immunoSEQ multiplex PCR; the TCRdb copy retains only in-frame clones and omits some. This table holds 29,000 or so clones, around 90% found once. Time point here: new active TB diagnosis, blood taken before or within 7 days of starting treatment. The V gene end was trimmed by 3 bases and the J gene end by 1 base; junction bases not matched to a gene: 7. Germline V CDR1 and CDR2: SGHTA, FQGNSA. CDR3 length: 17 residues. The sequencing used PBMCs, collected at tuberculosis diagnosis. V and J are TRBV7-2 and TRBJ2-7, with 12 bases lining up with TRBD2. The sequence was obtained from an adult with tuberculosis. The CDR3 region is CASSFSLAGGQSYEQYF. CDR3 nucleotides: TGTGCCAGCAGCTTTTCACTAGCGGGGGGACAATCCTACGAGCAGTACTTC.